The entry that follows covers one T cell receptor beta chain sequence. Authors' analysis steps: Reference gene primer amplification gave nucleated cell count estimates. Only in-frame clones appear in the TCRdb table, and some are missing; sequencing was by immunoSEQ multiplex PCR. The V and J calls and clone size were taken over from that table, and D and trimming were inferred from the DNA. The table lists 240,000 or so clones, about 68% of them singletons. The data belong to a study of blood T cell repertoires in COVID-19. Study overall: Samples came from the United States, Italy and Spain, spanning acute and convalescent COVID-19. PBMCs, B-cell-depleted T cells, or T cells were the source of the cDNA or gDNA that made up the material.

CDR1 is SGHAT, CDR2 FQNNGV, per germline. The CDR3 covers 16 residues. With V trimmed by 3 bases and J by 0 bases, 1 base remained unmatched. The TCR comes from a woman at least 80 years old with acute or convalescent COVID-19. The chain couples TRBV11-2 to TRBJ2-2; TRBD2 matches at 10 bases. Sequencing was performed on peripheral blood. CDR3 region: CASSFTSGANTGELFF. The CDR3 nucleotides are TGTGCCAGCAGCTTTACTAGCGGGGCGAACACCGGGGAGCTGTTTTTT. Combining the CDR3 with reference TRBV11-2 and TRBJ2-2 gives the whole variable domain EAGVAQSPRYKIIEKRQSVAFWCNPISGHATLYWYQQILGQGPKLLIQFQNNGVVDDSQLPKDRFSAERLKGVDSTLKIQPAKLEDSAVYLCASSFTSGANTGELFFGEGSRLTVL.